The 15 T cell receptor beta chains presented below share a single source sample, sequenced in a study of blood T cell repertoires in COVID-19. Assay: immunoSEQ multiplex PCR; the TCRdb copy retains only in-frame clones and omits some. The sample records 200,000 to 250,000 clones, 84% being singletons. Sequencing was done on a sample of peripheral blood. Every receptor here comes from a woman aged 60-75 years who had recovered from COVID-19.

V gene TRBV5-1 combines with J gene TRBJ2-5; possible D gene TRBD1, 6 bases. Germline lookup yields CDR1 SGHRS and CDR2 YFSETQ. The CDR3 sequence is 14 residues long. V dropped 1 base and J dropped 2 bases, with 9 bases sitting between them. This chain's CDR3 is CASSLTGQQETQYF. In nucleotides, the CDR3 is TGCGCCAGCAGCTTGACAGGGCAGCAAGAGACCCAGTACTTC. Based on the CDR3 plus reference TRBV5-1 and TRBJ2-5, the full variable domain is KAGVTQTPRYLIKTRGQQVTLSCSPISGHRSVSWYQQTPGQGLQFLFEYFSETQRNKGNFPGRFSGRQFSNSRSEMNVSTLELGDSALYLCASSLTGQQETQYFGPGTRLLVL.

The chain has TRBV6-1 and TRBJ1-1; possibly TRBD1 for D (5 bases). The ends were cut back, 4 bases at V and 5 bases at J, with 23 bases in the middle. The CDR3 is made up of 17 amino acids. Germline loops: CDR1 MNHNS, CDR2 SASEGT. The CDR3 coding sequence is TGTGCCAGCAGTGTTCAGGGTAGGGTAAAGGTAGGGACTGAAGCTTTCTTT. It specifies CASSVQGRVKVGTEAFF.

This rearrangement joins TRBV6-6 to TRBJ2-2; TRBD2 matches 7 bases. The CDR3 sequence is 13 residues long. CDR1 and CDR2 from the germline V gene are MNHNY and SVGAGI (reference sequence). V lost 7 bases and J lost 6; bases outside the gene matches: 5. CDR3 DNA: TGTGCCAGCATTGGGGGGGTAGCCGGGGAGCTGTTTTTT. As protein: CASIGGVAGELFF.

The chain is built from TRBV30 and TRBJ1-2; D is unclear. CDR1 GTSNPN and CDR2 SVGIG come from the germline V gene (reference sequence). The ends were cut back, 4 bases at V and 4 bases at J, with 7 bases in the middle. The length of the CDR3 is 11 residues. The CDR3 here is CAWTGSYGYTF. The CDR3 DNA follows: TGTGCCTGGACAGGTTCCTATGGCTACACCTTC.

The chain is built from TRBV20-1 and TRBJ1-4; D is unresolved. The germline V gene has CDR1 DFQATT and CDR2 SNEGSKA (reference sequence). The CDR3 extends over 15 amino acids. The V end lost 3 bases, the J end lost 5 bases, and 16 bases lay between the germline ends. The CDR3 bases are TGCAGTGCTAGTGGAGGGATCGGGCCCAATGAAAAACTGTTTTTT. This gives the protein CSASGGIGPNEKLFF.

The rearrangement links TRBV27 to TRBJ2-1, with 8 positions matching TRBD1. Germline V gives CDR1 MNHEY, CDR2 SMNVEV (reference sequence). This CDR3 is built from 14 residues. The junction had 4 bases not matched to a gene; V was cut back by 5 bases and J by 4 bases. The CDR3 nucleotides read TGTGCCAGCAGTGGGACAGGCTATTACAATGAGCAGTTCTTC. Protein sequence: CASSGTGYYNEQFF.

This clone was seen once. This chain joins TRBV4-1 and TRBJ2-1, with 7 bases matching TRBD1. After removal of 0 bases from V and 4 bases from J, the junction contained 15 bases not matched to a gene. CDR1 MGHRA and CDR2 YSYEKL come from the germline V gene. The CDR3 is made up of 19 amino acids. The CDR3 region has the DNA TGCGCCAGCAGCCAAGATGCCCCCGACAGGGAAAGGAGGTACAATGAGCAGTTCTTC. Protein product: CASSQDAPDRERRYNEQFF.

The chain uses TRBV3-1 (or the pseudogene TRBV3-2) and TRBJ2-7; TRBD2 aligns across 8 bases. The junction had 11 bases not matched to a gene; V was cut back by 4 bases and J by 6 bases. Germline CDR1 reads LGHDT; CDR2 reads YNNKEL (reference sequence). This CDR3 is 15 amino acids long. CDR3 amino acids: CASSLVGAGGGEQYF. CDR3 coding DNA: TGTGCCAGCAGCCTTGTCGGGGCGGGGGGAGGCGAGCAGTACTTC.

V gene TRBV11-2 combines with J gene TRBJ2-7, with D possibly TRBD2 on 6 matching bases. V lost 3 bases and J lost 4, with 25 bases in between. Germline CDR1 reads SGHAT; CDR2 reads FQNNGV. The CDR3 sequence is 18 residues long. This chain's CDR3 is CASSFPPTRRGASYEQYF. The DNA for the CDR3 is TGTGCCAGCAGCTTCCCGCCTACAAGGAGGGGCGCGAGTTACGAGCAGTACTTC.

The CDR3 loop is CASSWIIGQSYGYTF. In DNA form, the CDR3 reads TGTGCCAGCAGTTGGATAATCGGACAGTCCTATGGCTACACCTTC. J is TRBJ1-2 and V is TRBV6-5; maybe TRBD1 (6 bases). The CDR3 covers 15 residues. V lost 4 bases to trimming and J lost 4 bases, with 16 bases between them. The germline V gene has CDR1 MNHEY and CDR2 SVGAGI.

J is TRBJ1-1 and V is TRBV6-5; weak D call: TRBD1 (5 bases). Trimming removed 1 base at V and 4 bases at J, with 7 bases between. The CDR3 extends over 13 amino acids. The germline gives CDR1 MNHEY, CDR2 SVGAGI. The CDR3 region is CASSYWGGTEAFF. In DNA form, the CDR3 reads TGTGCCAGCAGTTACTGGGGGGGCACTGAAGCTTTCTTT.

This rearrangement joins TRBV5-6 to TRBJ2-6; D perhaps matches TRBD1 (5 bases). In germline, CDR1 is SGHDT, CDR2 YYEEEE. The CDR3 totals 17 residues. V lost 0 bases to trimming and J lost 2 bases, with 12 bases between them. This chain's CDR3 is CASSLDWTTTGANVLTF. Written as DNA, the CDR3 is TGTGCCAGCAGCTTGGACTGGACAACTACTGGGGCCAACGTCCTGACTTTC.

The CDR3: CASSQDFQGNEKLFF. The CDR3 bases are TGTGCCAGCAGCCAAGATTTCCAGGGGAATGAAAAACTGTTTTTT. The chain recombines TRBV3-1 (or the pseudogene TRBV3-2) with TRBJ1-4, with a possible D match to TRBD1 (6 bases). The CDR3 spans 15 residues. Trimming cost V 0 bases and J 5 bases, with 10 bases left between them. Germline V gene data show CDR1 as LGHDT and CDR2 as YNNKEL (reference sequence).

Concerning this clone: The same CDR3 can be traced to other DNA sequences in this sample. The chain is built from TRBV3-1 (or the pseudogene TRBV3-2) and TRBJ1-3; D possibly corresponds to TRBD1 (5 bases). V was trimmed by 0 bases and J by 0 bases, leaving 6 bases between them. Germline V gives CDR1 LGHDT, CDR2 YNNKEL (reference sequence). The CDR3 covers 15 residues. DNA for the CDR3: TGTGCCAGCAGCCAAGACAGGGTCTCTGGAAACACCATATATTTT. It yields the protein CASSQDRVSGNTIYF.

This clone was observed a few times. The chain employs TRBV4-1 and TRBJ2-3; 10 bases are shared with TRBD2. The V and J ends lost 4 bases and 3 bases, in that order; junction bases with no gene match: 22. Germline values: CDR1 MGHRA, CDR2 YSYEKL. The CDR3 covers 21 residues. CDR3 loop: CASSPSLGPLSLAGSTDTQYF. The CDR3 DNA reads as TGCGCCAGCAGCCCGAGTTTGGGCCCCCTCTCACTAGCGGGGTCGACAGATACGCAGTATTTT.